Described below is a single TCR beta chain sequence and its context. TCRdb re-called the 5' RACE reads with MiXCR, one entry per CDR3 protein. The sample lists under 450,000 distinct CDR3 sequences; about 22% were seen once. These data originate in a study of T-cell memory formation after mild COVID-19. Looked up from germline, CDR1 is SGHAT and CDR2 is FQNNGV. The V and J ends lost 5 bases and 0 bases respectively, with 17 bases between them. This CDR3 comprises 17 residues. This chain links TRBV11-2 with TRBJ2-1; D perhaps matches TRBD1 (6 bases). Sequencing was carried out using PBMCs or a T cell subset sorted from them (not recorded which). This receptor was identified in an adult woman who had mild COVID-19 (a few samples of this study predate the infection). Cell type and time point are not known. This CDR3 is CASSPGTIRGSYNEQFF. CDR3 DNA sequence: TGTGCCAGCAGCCCCGGGACAATCAGGGGCTCCTACAATGAGCAGTTCTTC.